This entry lists 17 T cell receptor beta chains sequenced from one sample in a study of molecular identifiers for immune sequencing clone quantification. TCRdb redid the calling of the PCR reads with MiXCR, one entry per CDR3 protein. The repertoire holds 65,000 or so distinct CDR3 sequences, around a sixth seen once, with roughly 1.6% in the top ten. Source material: naive CD8+ T cells from blood, with Jurkat cell RNA spiked in. The subset is: FACS-sorted CD8+CD4-CCR7+CD45RA+ naive T cells. The receptors derive from a human donor in good health. Some libraries in this study had Jurkat cell RNA spiked in.

This chain joins TRBV6-2 or TRBV6-3 and TRBJ2-1; 10 positions agree with TRBD2. Germline loops: CDR1 MNHEY, CDR2 SVGEGT. J gave up 6 bases and V 5 bases, and 10 bases lay outside the gene matches. This CDR3 is 16 amino acids long. The chain's CDR3 is CASSTLAGGRSNEQFF. CDR3 sequence (DNA): TGTGCCAGCAGTACCTTAGCGGGGGGACGAAGCAATGAGCAGTTCTTC.

This clonotype was observed many times. The V and J genes are TRBV3-1 and TRBJ2-1; D is unclear. The CDR3 has 15 residues. V lost 1 base, J lost 6 bases, and 13 bases lay in between. Per the germline V gene, CDR1 is LGHDT and CDR2 is YNNKEL (reference sequence). The chain's CDR3 is CASSQVGRGTNEQFF. CDR3 DNA sequence: TGTGCCAGCAGCCAAGTTGGACGCGGAACCAATGAGCAGTTCTTC.

This clonotype was seen a few times. This chain uses TRBV12-3 or TRBV12-4 with TRBJ2-5, with 7 bases fitting TRBD2. The V and J ends lost 6 bases and 5 bases, in that order; junction bases with no gene match: 9. The CDR3 has 14 amino acids. The CDR3 loop is CASRGSGGPETQYF. The CDR3 nucleotides are TGTGCCAGCAGAGGGTCGGGGGGACCCGAGACCCAGTACTTC.

This clonotype has at least ten counts. V is TRBV29-1 and J is TRBJ2-1, with D perhaps assigned TRBD1 or TRBD2 (6 bases each). The CDR3 length is 15 residues. CDR1 is SQVTM and CDR2 is ANQGSEA in the germline V gene. V lost 3 bases and J lost 6, with 18 bases in between. CDR3 sequence: CSVEGGLVEGNEQFF. CDR3 bases: TGCAGCGTTGAGGGGGGCCTAGTTGAGGGCAATGAGCAGTTCTTC.

In this sample, this clonotype turned up many times. This rearrangement joins TRBV4-1 to TRBJ2-7, with no clear D. Trimming removed 1 base from V and 2 bases from J, with 9 bases in between. Germline lookup yields CDR1 MGHRA and CDR2 YSYEKL. The CDR3 covers 14 residues. CDR3 DNA sequence: TGCGCCAGCAGCCAAGCGACTGGTACCTACGAGCAGTACTTC. Encoded protein: CASSQATGTYEQYF.

This clonotype was recorded at least ten times. The chain recombines TRBV2 with TRBJ2-7, with a possible D match to TRBD2 (6 bases). Germline loops: CDR1 SNHLY, CDR2 FYNNEI. V shed 4 bases and J shed 1 base, with 17 bases lying between them. The length of the CDR3 is 16 residues. The CDR3 DNA reads as TGTGCCAGCAGTGCGGCCTACGGGGGTGGGTCCTACGAGCAGTACTTC. Protein: CASSAAYGGGSYEQYF.

This clonotype was detected ten times or more. This chain uses TRBV27 with TRBJ2-1; unclear D gene. Trimming pared 0 bases from V and 7 bases from J, leaving 16 bases between. CDR3 size: 16 residues. CDR1 is MNHEY, CDR2 SMNVEV, per germline (reference sequence). In nucleotides, the CDR3 is TGTGCCAGCAGTTTATCCCTCGTTTTCAGTATGAATGAGCAGTTCTTC. Translated: CASSLSLVFSMNEQFF.

V and J are TRBV6-5 and TRBJ2-1, with TRBD2 identical over 8 bases. In germline, CDR1 is MNHEY, CDR2 SVGAGI. The CDR3 has 15 residues. With V trimmed by 1 base and J by 4 bases, 3 bases remained unmatched. DNA of the CDR3: TGTGCCAGCAGTTACTTGGCGGGAGGATACAATGAGCAGTTCTTC. It codes for CASSYLAGGYNEQFF.

This clonotype was seen at least ten times. The chain is built from TRBV29-1 and TRBJ2-7, with unresolved D. This CDR3 contains 13 residues. Germline values: CDR1 SQVTM, CDR2 ANQGSEA. The V and J ends lost 5 bases and 3 bases respectively, with 14 bases between them. The CDR3 region is CSVRWGTRYEQYF. The CDR3 region has the DNA TGCAGCGTTCGTTGGGGTACCCGCTACGAGCAGTACTTC.

This clonotype has ten or more counts. This chain connects TRBV13 to TRBJ2-5, with D perhaps matching TRBD2 (5 bases). CDR3 length equals 13 residues. Per the germline V gene, CDR1 is PRHDT and CDR2 is FYEKMQ (reference sequence). V gave up 5 bases and J gave up 4 bases, with 11 bases separating them. The CDR3 region is CASSPGLGETQYF. CDR3 nucleotides: TGTGCCAGCAGCCCTGGACTGGGAGAGACCCAGTACTTC.

Ten or more counts support this clonotype. The gene calls are TRBV4-1 and TRBJ2-1; TRBD2 matches 11 bases. CDR3 length equals 16 residues. V shed 4 bases and J 6 bases; nucleotides not matched to a gene: 8. Germline V gives CDR1 MGHRA, CDR2 YSYEKL. In nucleotides, the CDR3 is TGCGCCAGCAGCCTCCTACTCGGGACTAGCGGCAATGAGCAGTTCTTC. Translation gives CASSLLLGTSGNEQFF.

This clonotype was recorded at least ten times. The chain joins TRBV18 to TRBJ2-4; D is uncertain. The V gene's germline CDR1 is KGHSH and CDR2 LQKENI. Between the trimmed V and J ends, which lost 3 bases and 1 base, there was a span of 10 bases. The CDR3 totals 15 residues. The CDR3 spells CASSPDAIAKNIQYF. The CDR3 bases are TGTGCCAGCTCACCCGATGCGATCGCCAAAAACATTCAGTACTTC.

The chain recombines TRBV11-3 with TRBJ2-1, with D unresolved. Germline CDR1 and CDR2: SGHNT and YENEEA. The CDR3 runs 12 residues. Trimming shortened V by 1 base and J by 7 bases, and 5 bases separated the two germline ends. The DNA for the CDR3 is TGTGCCAGCAGCTTAGTCCTGAATGAGCAGTTCTTC. Translating it yields CASSLVLNEQFF.

There are many counts of this clonotype. The CDR3, as DNA: TGTGCCAGCAGTGAAAGGCAGGAGATAGCCAAAAACATTCAGTACTTC. Translated: CASSERQEIAKNIQYF. The chain joins TRBV2 to TRBJ2-4; no firm D call. This CDR3 is 16 amino acids long. With 2 bases removed from V and 0 bases from J, the gap between germline ends came to 11 bases. In germline, CDR1 is SNHLY, CDR2 FYNNEI.

This clonotype has a count of ten or more. The rearrangement joins TRBV6-8 to TRBJ1-2, with D possibly TRBD1 on 5 matching bases. The CDR3 loop spans 13 amino acids. Trimming stripped 10 bases from V and 8 bases from J, with 20 bases between. CDR1 and CDR2 from the germline V gene are MNHGY and SAAAGT. CDR3: CATPDISESGYTF. The CDR3 bases are TGTGCCACCCCGGACATCTCTGAATCGGGCTACACCTTC.

A few counts support this clonotype. The rearrangement links TRBV28 to TRBJ2-1; D possibly corresponds to TRBD2 (7 bases). The V end lost 1 base, the J end lost 2 bases, and 9 bases lay between the germline ends. Germline V lookup: CDR1 MDHEN, CDR2 SYDVKM. The CDR3 is 15 residues long. CDR3 protein: CASSLLGGAYNEQFF. The CDR3 DNA follows: TGTGCCAGCAGTTTATTAGGGGGGGCCTACAATGAGCAGTTCTTC. The entire variable domain, with the rest obtained from reference TRBV28 and TRBJ2-1, is as follows: DVKVTQSSRYLVKRTGEKVFLECVQDMDHENMFWYRQDPGLGLRLIYFSYDVKMKEKGDIPEGYSVSREKKERFSLILESASTNQTSMYLCASSLLGGAYNEQFFGPGTRLTVL.

This clonotype was observed at least ten times. J is TRBJ2-1 and V is TRBV19; D is unresolved. The germline V gene has CDR1 LNHDA and CDR2 SQIVND (reference sequence). The CDR3 totals 12 residues. V was shortened by 5 bases and J by 8 bases, with 10 bases between the two germline ends. CDR3 nucleotides: TGTGCCAGTAGTCCCTCCGGCTATGAGCAGTTCTTC. Encoded protein: CASSPSGYEQFF. Together with reference TRBV19 and TRBJ2-1, the CDR3 gives the full variable domain: DGGITQSPKYLFRKEGQNVTLSCEQNLNHDAMYWYRQDPGQGLRLIYYSQIVNDFQKGDIAEGYSVSREKKESFPLTVTSAQKNPTAFYLCASSPSGYEQFFGPGTRLTVL.